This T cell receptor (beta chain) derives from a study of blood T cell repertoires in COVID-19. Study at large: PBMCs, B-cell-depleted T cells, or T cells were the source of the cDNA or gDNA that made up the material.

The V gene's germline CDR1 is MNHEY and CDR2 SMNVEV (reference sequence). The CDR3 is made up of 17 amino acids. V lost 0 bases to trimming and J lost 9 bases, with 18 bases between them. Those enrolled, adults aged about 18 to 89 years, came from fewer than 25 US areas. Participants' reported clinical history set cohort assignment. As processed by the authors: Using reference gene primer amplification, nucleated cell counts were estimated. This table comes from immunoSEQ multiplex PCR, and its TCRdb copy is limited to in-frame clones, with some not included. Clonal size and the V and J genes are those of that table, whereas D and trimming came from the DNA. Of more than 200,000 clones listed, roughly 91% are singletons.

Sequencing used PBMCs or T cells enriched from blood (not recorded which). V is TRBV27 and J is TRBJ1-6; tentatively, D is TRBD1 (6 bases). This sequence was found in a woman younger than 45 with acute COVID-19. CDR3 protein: CASSLSSGGQRGSPLHF. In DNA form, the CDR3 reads TGTGCCAGCAGTTTATCGTCGGGGGGCCAGCGGGGTTCACCCCTCCACTTT.